Presented here are 13 T cell receptor beta chains from one specimen sequenced in a study of cytomegalovirus exposure and HLA in healthy donors. 60 Vbeta and 13 Jbeta primers were used in PCR. Method: immunoSEQ multiplex PCR; TCRdb's copy keeps in-frame clones and lacks some. The sample records 150,000 to 200,000 clones, approximately 81% being singletons. The material sequenced was PBMCs. The source of these receptors is a woman in her forties or fifties in good health and CMV-seronegative.

The chain uses TRBV28 and TRBJ1-1; D gene unclear. Trimming left V 3 bases short and J 0 bases short, with 11 bases between. Germline CDR1 is MDHEN and CDR2 is SYDVKM. The CDR3 loop spans 15 amino acids. The DNA of the CDR3 is TGTGCCAGCAGTTTGCAGGCGCCCATGAACACTGAAGCTTTCTTT. Residues: CASSLQAPMNTEAFF.

This CDR3 is CATSPEGVGQPQHF. CDR3 nucleotide sequence: TGTGCCACCAGCCCCGAGGGTGTTGGTCAGCCCCAGCATTTT. The V gene is TRBV15, the J gene TRBJ1-5; D gene uncertain. Trimming stripped 5 bases from V and 6 bases from J, with 14 bases between. The germline V gene encodes CDR1 LNHNV and CDR2 YYDKDF (reference sequence). The CDR3 extends over 14 amino acids.

The chain joins TRBV10-3 to TRBJ1-1; the match to TRBD1 covers 8 bases. Trimming removed 5 bases from V and 1 base from J; junction bases left unmatched: 6. Looked up from germline, CDR1 is ENHRY and CDR2 is SYGVKD. CDR3 length equals 15 residues. The CDR3 DNA sequence: TGTGCCATCAGTAGACAGGGGAGCGGGAACACTGAAGCTTTCTTT. Translated: CAISRQGSGNTEAFF.

V is TRBV5-1 and J is TRBJ1-2, with D unresolved. The CDR3 has 13 residues. Germline loops: CDR1 SGHRS, CDR2 YFSETQ. V lost 3 bases and J lost 5, with 11 bases in between. CDR3 loop: CASSSGDGYGYTF. CDR3 coding DNA: TGCGCCAGCAGCTCGGGTGACGGGTATGGCTACACCTTC.

This clone was counted once. This chain uses TRBV7-2 with TRBJ2-7, with a tentative D call TRBD1 (6 bases). The CDR3 spans 13 residues. Trimming shortened V by 5 bases and J by 7 bases, and 15 bases separated the two germline ends. Per the germline V gene, CDR1 is SGHTA and CDR2 is FQGNSA. In nucleotides, the CDR3 is TGTGCCAGCAGCCAGGGGTCTCCTACGGAGCAGTACTTC. Translated: CASSQGSPTEQYF. The complete variable domain, with remaining parts taken from reference TRBV7-2 and TRBJ2-7, reads GAGVSQSPSNKVTEKGKDVELRCDPISGHTALYWYRQSLGQGLEFLIYFQGNSAPDKSGLPSDRFSAERTGGSVSTLTIQRTQQEDSAVYLCASSQGSPTEQYFGPGTRLTVT.

The chain employs TRBV14 and TRBJ2-4; 10 positions match TRBD1. V dropped 4 bases and J dropped 8; count of bases not matched to a gene: 11. There are 16 residues in the CDR3. Germline V CDR1 and CDR2: SGHDN, FVKESK. The CDR3: CASSRGDRGFVDIQYF. CDR3 bases: TGTGCCAGCAGCCGAGGGGACAGGGGCTTTGTGGACATTCAGTACTTC.

This clone was observed a few times. The rearrangement links TRBV2 to TRBJ1-2; weak D call: TRBD1 (5 bases). CDR3 length equals 12 residues. CDR1 SNHLY and CDR2 FYNNEI come from the germline V gene. CDR3 in amino acids: CASGADGSGYTF. CDR3 nucleotide sequence: TGTGCAAGTGGGGCGGACGGATCCGGCTACACCTTC.

The chain combines TRBV7-9 with TRBJ1-1; no clear D. V lost 7 bases to trimming and J lost 4 bases, with 10 bases between them. CDR3 length: 12 amino acids. Germline CDR1 and CDR2: SEHNR and FQNEAQ (reference sequence). In DNA form, the CDR3 reads TGTGCCAGCACTCAGTTAAGCACTGAAGCTTTCTTT. This codes for CASTQLSTEAFF.

The chain couples TRBV19 to TRBJ1-5, with D possibly TRBD1 on 5 matching bases. The length of the CDR3 is 18 residues. Per the germline V gene, CDR1 is LNHDA and CDR2 is SQIVND (reference sequence). The germline V and J ends were trimmed by 0 bases and 1 base, with 16 bases remaining between them. For the CDR3, the DNA is TGTGCCAGTAGTATAGATCGGCGGGGGGAATTAAGCAATCAGCCCCAGCATTTT. It yields the protein CASSIDRRGELSNQPQHF.

This rearrangement joins TRBV5-1 to TRBJ2-7, with 7 bases aligning to TRBD2. Trimming cost V 2 bases and J 7 bases; bases outside gene matches: 6. Per the germline V gene, CDR1 is SGHRS and CDR2 is YFSETQ. The CDR3 runs to 13 residues. The CDR3 DNA follows: TGCGCCAGCAGCTTTGGGGACGGGGGGGAGCAGTACTTC. It translates to CASSFGDGGEQYF.

V gene TRBV4-3 combines with J gene TRBJ1-4, with D possibly matching TRBD1 (6 bases). Trimming removed 3 bases from V and 0 bases from J, with 11 bases in between. The germline V gene has CDR1 LGHNA and CDR2 YSLEER. The CDR3 consists of 16 residues. CDR3 region: CASSQGNRATNEKLFF. The CDR3 bases are TGCGCCAGCAGCCAGGGTAACAGGGCAACTAATGAAAAACTGTTTTTT.

The chain links TRBV7-7 to TRBJ2-1; 13 nucleotides agree with TRBD2. Germline trimming cut 4 bases from V and 8 bases from J; bases unmatched to any gene: 5. Looked up from germline, CDR1 is SSHAT and CDR2 is FNYEAQ (reference sequence). This CDR3 comprises 15 residues. This chain's CDR3 is CASSSGLAGLDEQFF. CDR3 coding DNA: TGTGCCAGCAGCTCGGGACTAGCGGGGTTGGATGAGCAGTTCTTC.

This rearrangement joins TRBV27 to TRBJ1-1; D is perhaps TRBD1 (5 bases). CDR3 length: 16 residues. The ends were cut back, 6 bases at V and 1 base at J, with 18 bases in the middle. Looked up from germline, CDR1 is MNHEY and CDR2 is SMNVEV (reference sequence). CDR3 residues: CASSQYGGGGNTEAFF. The CDR3 region has the DNA TGTGCCAGCAGCCAATATGGCGGGGGAGGGAACACTGAAGCTTTCTTT.